Listed below are T cell receptor beta chains from one sample, sequenced in a study of blood T cell repertoires in COVID-19. Measured with immunoSEQ multiplex PCR; TCRdb has only the in-frame clones, and not every one. Of roughly 80,000 clones listed, roughly 90% are singletons. Sequenced: peripheral blood. These receptors were collected from a woman of 80 years or more with active or convalescent COVID-19. CDR3s include the opening cysteine and the closing phenylalanine or tryptophan. The order of the fields is V gene, J gene, clone size, D gene, CDR3 DNA, CDR3 protein. The D gene is left open where the match is weak. Size tells how often a clone was seen (once, few, many) or the class of an expanded clone, and some rows leave it out.

>TRBV2|TRBJ2-7|-|-
TGTGCCAGTTACAGCTACGAGCAGTACTTC
CASYSYEQYF
>TRBV24-1|TRBJ2-3|-|-
TGTGCCACCAGTGAAGGGGGATTCACAGATACGCAGTATTTT
CATSEGGFTDTQYF
>TRBV3-1/TRBV3-2|TRBJ1-3|few|-
TGTGCCAGCAGCCCCCGGGACAACTCTGGAAACACCATATATTTT
CASSPRDNSGNTIYF
>TRBV7-9|TRBJ1-2|-|-
TGTGCCTGTAAAGCGGGGCAGCTCTATGGCTACACCTTC
CACKAGQLYGYTF
>TRBV14|TRBJ2-3|-|TRBD2
TGTGCCAGCAGCCGGGGACCAGCGGGGATCACAGATACGCAGTATTTT
CASSRGPAGITDTQYF
>TRBV9|TRBJ2-3|-|TRBD2
TGTGCCAGCTCCGCGGCGGGGGGAACAGATACGCAGTATTTT
CASSAAGGTDTQYF
>TRBV20-1|TRBJ1-5|few|TRBD1
TGCAGTGCTAGTTGGTCAGGGGGCTATCAGCCCCAGCATTTT
CSASWSGGYQPQHF
>TRBV29-1|TRBJ2-2|-|-
TGCAGCGTCGCCAAACAGGGATACAGGACCGGGGAGCTGTTTTTT
CSVAKQGYRTGELFF
>TRBV21-1|TRBJ1-3|-|-
TGTGCCAGATTAAAGTTAGGTAACAGGGTATTCAGGTCTGGAAACACCATATATTTT
CARLKLGNRVFRSGNTIYF
>TRBV7-8|TRBJ1-2|few|TRBD1
TGTGCCAGCGGTCGGACAGGGGATAACTATGGCTACACCTTC
CASGRTGDNYGYTF
>TRBV4-3|TRBJ1-1|few|-
TGCGCCAGCAGCCAAGGCAAGCGGGCAGGGAAGCCTGAAGCTTTCTTT
CASSQGKRAGKPEAFF
>TRBV7-3|TRBJ1-6|-|-
TGTGCCAGCAGGCAGGGCTCCTATAATTCACCCCTCCACTTT
CASRQGSYNSPLHF
>TRBV7-3|TRBJ2-7|-|TRBD2
TGTGCCAGCAGCTTGACCGGGACTAGCGGGGGGGTCTACGAGCAGTACTTC
CASSLTGTSGGVYEQYF
>TRBV4-1|TRBJ2-5|-|TRBD2
TGCGCCAGCAGCCAAGATCCGGTAGCGGGGGGGCAAGAGACCCAGTACTTC
CASSQDPVAGGQETQYF
>TRBV18|TRBJ2-3|-|-
TGTGCCAGCTCACCTTCCTCAGGTTATTCCACAAATACGCAGTATTTT
CASSPSSGYSTNTQYF
>TRBV3-1/TRBV3-2|TRBJ1-6|-|TRBD1
TGTGCCAGCAGCCAAGAGGACAGGGTTAATTCACCCCTCCACTTT
CASSQEDRVNSPLHF
>TRBV10-3|TRBJ1-4|-|TRBD1
TGTGCCATCAGTAAGCATTCCCCGGGACAGGGGAATGAAAAACTGTTTTTT
CAISKHSPGQGNEKLFF
>TRBV15|TRBJ1-5|-|-
TGTGCCACCAGCAGAGACAGGGGCAATCAGCCCCAGCATTTT
CATSRDRGNQPQHF
>TRBV7-9|TRBJ1-4|-|TRBD1
TGTGCCAGCAGCTTTACGGGACAGGGTGCAACTAATGAAAAACTGTTTTTT
CASSFTGQGATNEKLFF
>TRBV20-1|TRBJ1-2|-|-
TGCAGTGCCAGGGTGTACTATGGCTACACCTTC
CSARVYYGYTF
>TRBV11-2|TRBJ1-4|-|-
TGTGCCAGCAGCCCTTTATGGGCAGGGACTAATGAAAAACTGTTTTTT
CASSPLWAGTNEKLFF
>TRBV5-1|TRBJ2-7|-|TRBD2
TGCGCCAGCAGCAGTTCGCCTAGCGGGGGCCCGGGGGAGCAGTACTTC
CASSSSPSGGPGEQYF
>TRBV12-3/TRBV12-4|TRBJ2-3|-|TRBD1
TGTGCCAGCAGTGTAAACAGGGGGAATACGCAGTATTTT
CASSVNRGNTQYF
>TRBV12-3/TRBV12-4|TRBJ1-2|-|-
TGTGCCAGCAGTCAGCTCGGAGGGTACGGCTACACCTTC
CASSQLGGYGYTF
>TRBV28|TRBJ1-6|-|-
TGTGCCAGCAGTTTACAGGATTATAATTCACCCCTCCACTTT
CASSLQDYNSPLHF
>TRBV6-5|TRBJ1-2|once|-
TGTGCCAGCAGTTACTCATACCAGGGCAACTATGGCTACACCTTC
CASSYSYQGNYGYTF
>TRBV3-1/TRBV3-2|TRBJ2-2|-|TRBD2
TGTGCCAGCAGCCCACCCGACGGGGGGGCTGGTACCGGGGAGCTGTTTTTT
CASSPPDGGAGTGELFF
>TRBV7-9|TRBJ2-2|once|-
TGTGCCAGCAGCTTAGTCTGGAAGGGGGCCGGGGAGCTGTTTTTT
CASSLVWKGAGELFF
>TRBV30|TRBJ1-5|-|-
TGTGCCTGGAGCCCACGCCCCCTTCGGGGGTTTAGCAATCAGCCCCAGCATTTT
CAWSPRPLRGFSNQPQHF
>TRBV30|TRBJ1-1|few|-
TGTGCCTGGAGTTCCCAAACACCGAACACTGAAGCTTTCTTT
CAWSSQTPNTEAFF
>TRBV21-1|TRBJ1-2|-|-
TGTGCCAGCAGCAAAGGGACAGAACAATTTAACTATGGCTACACCTTC
CASSKGTEQFNYGYTF
>TRBV6-5|TRBJ2-7|-|TRBD1
TGTGCCAGCAGTCGTGACAGGGGGTCAGGAGAGCAGTACTTC
CASSRDRGSGEQYF
>TRBV12-3/TRBV12-4|TRBJ2-7|-|-
TGTGCCAGCAGCTCCCAGGGCTACGAGCAGTACTTC
CASSSQGYEQYF
>TRBV4-3|TRBJ2-3|once|-
TGCGCCAGCAGCCAAGAGGGCAGGCACACAGATACGCAGTATTTT
CASSQEGRHTDTQYF
>TRBV30|TRBJ1-2|-|-
TGTGCCTGGAGAGGGTCCGGGACACTAATGAACTATGGCTACACCTTC
CAWRGSGTLMNYGYTF
>TRBV7-6|TRBJ1-2|-|TRBD1
TGTGCCAGCAGTCCCGGACAGGGGGCCTATGGCTACACCTTC
CASSPGQGAYGYTF
>TRBV20-1|TRBJ1-5|-|TRBD1
TGCAGTGCTAGTCTCACGGACAGGAGACGCAATCAGCCCCAGCATTTT
CSASLTDRRRNQPQHF
>TRBV6-5|TRBJ1-1|-|TRBD1
TGTGCCAGCAGCTCAGGGGGCGAGACTGAAGCTTTCTTT
CASSSGGETEAFF
>TRBV4-3|TRBJ1-2|-|TRBD1
TGCGCCAGCAGCTCCCGGGACAGACTCTATGGCTACACCTTC
CASSSRDRLYGYTF
>TRBV5-6|TRBJ1-2|-|TRBD1
TGTGCCAGCAGCACAAGACAGGGTCAGGGGAATGGCTACACCTTC
CASSTRQGQGNGYTF
>TRBV9|TRBJ1-1|few|-
TGTGCCAGCACCACAGGTGGGGTAAACACTGAAGCTTTCTTT
CASTTGGVNTEAFF
>TRBV5-4|TRBJ1-2|once|TRBD1
TGTGCCAGCAGCTCGACAGGGTCGGGGCGCTACACCTTC
CASSSTGSGRYTF
>TRBV28|TRBJ1-2|-|TRBD1
TGTGCCAGCAACCCCCCTAGCAGGGGGTATGGCTACACCTTC
CASNPPSRGYGYTF
>TRBV2|TRBJ1-4|-|-
TGTGCCAGCAGTGAATATGGCAGGGTTGGTGAAAAACTGTTTTTT
CASSEYGRVGEKLFF
>TRBV24-1|TRBJ1-4|-|TRBD1
TGTGCCACCAGTGACTCAGGGGGAGAACTGTTTTTT
CATSDSGGELFF
>TRBV3-1/TRBV3-2|TRBJ2-5|-|TRBD2
TGTGCCAGCAGCCCGCGGGCGGGGGGGCCTGAAGAGACCCAGTACTTC
CASSPRAGGPEETQYF
>TRBV18|TRBJ1-6|-|TRBD1
TGTGCCAGCTCACCATCTGGACAGGGTAATTCACCCCTCCACTTT
CASSPSGQGNSPLHF
>TRBV6-5|TRBJ2-4|-|TRBD2
TGTGCCAGCAGTTCGCGGGACTACCAAGCCAAAAACATTCAGTACTTC
CASSSRDYQAKNIQYF
>TRBV19|TRBJ2-7|-|TRBD1
TGTGCCAGTGGACAGGGGGACTCCTACGAGCAGTACTTC
CASGQGDSYEQYF
>TRBV18|TRBJ1-5|-|-
TGTGCCAGCTCAGAGGGCGGGGTTGCGAATCAGCCCCAGCATTTT
CASSEGGVANQPQHF
>TRBV27|TRBJ1-6|-|-
TGTGCCAGCAGAGAAGACAGGATTGGTTCACCCCTCCACTTT
CASREDRIGSPLHF